The 29 T cell receptor beta chains presented below share a single source sample, sequenced in a study of Ad26.COV2.S vaccination and SARS-CoV-2 variants. Libraries were prepared by immunoSEQ multiplex PCR; TCRdb keeps only in-frame clonotypes and omits some of them. The sample lists 300,000 to 400,000 clones; over 75% were seen once. Treatment meaning: roughly 18 received Ad26.COV2.S at low or high dose, single or two shots; about 5 received placebo; per-sample allocation not given. The samples date from day 63 after the first vaccine or placebo injection. The sample in question was peripheral blood, obtained in a trial of Ad26.COV2.S vaccine versus placebo. All receptors derive from a person between 18 and 59 years old who received the Ad26.COV2.S COVID-19 vaccine or a placebo.

J is TRBJ2-1 and V is TRBV10-1, with 9 bases identical to TRBD1. Germline lookup yields CDR1 WNHNN and CDR2 SYGVQD (reference sequence). V gave up 2 bases and J gave up 4 bases; unmatched junction bases: 15. This CDR3 contains 19 residues. The DNA for the CDR3 is TGCGCCAGCAGTGAGCCATACAGGGGGCCAAATCCCATTTACAATGAGCAGTTCTTC. Its protein product is CASSEPYRGPNPIYNEQFF.

The rearrangement joins TRBV7-2 to TRBJ2-7; 11 positions agree with TRBD1. Germline V gives CDR1 SGHTA, CDR2 FQGNSA. V lost 5 bases to trimming and J lost 7 bases; unmatched junction nucleotides: 7. This CDR3 has 14 residues. CDR3 sequence reads: CASSLGQGAWEQYF. The CDR3 DNA follows: TGTGCCAGCAGCCTAGGACAGGGGGCATGGGAGCAGTACTTC.

The sample holds a few counts of this clone. V is TRBV2 and J is TRBJ1-5; 11 bases are shared with TRBD1. The CDR3 has 14 amino acids. J was trimmed by 6 bases and V by 6 bases; bases with no gene match: 4. CDR1 SNHLY and CDR2 FYNNEI come from the germline V gene. The CDR3 sequence: CASSGQGATQPQHF. CDR3 nucleotides: TGTGCCAGCAGCGGACAGGGGGCAACTCAGCCCCAGCATTTT.

In DNA form, the CDR3 reads TGTGCCAGCAGCTTGGGGGGGCCATCTAGCACAGATACGCAGTATTTT. The encoded protein is CASSLGGPSSTDTQYF. V is TRBV5-4 and J is TRBJ2-3; tentatively, D is TRBD1 (6 bases). The germline V and J ends were trimmed by 0 bases and 0 bases, with 11 bases remaining between them. CDR3 length: 16 residues. Germline CDR1 reads SGHNT; CDR2 reads YYREEE (reference sequence).

This clone is a singleton in its sample. The chain combines TRBV13 with TRBJ2-7; a possible D gene is TRBD1 (6 bases). Germline CDR1 PRHDT, CDR2 FYEKMQ (reference sequence). This CDR3 has 13 amino acids. Trimming took 2 bases from V and 2 from J, leaving 7 bases between them. The CDR3 nucleotides read TGTGCCAGCAGCTTACAGGGGACCTACGAGCAGTACTTC. This gives the protein CASSLQGTYEQYF.

The J gene is TRBJ1-4, the V gene TRBV3-1 (or the pseudogene TRBV3-2); D possibly corresponds to TRBD1 (6 bases). The V and J ends lost 3 bases and 5 bases respectively, with 10 bases between them. CDR3 length: 14 amino acids. CDR1 and CDR2 from the germline V gene are LGHDT and YNNKEL (reference sequence). CDR3 coding DNA: TGTGCCAGCAGCCATAGACAGGAAAATGAAAAACTGTTTTTT. This sequence encodes CASSHRQENEKLFF.

The V and J genes are TRBV12-3 or TRBV12-4 and TRBJ2-5; D remains unclear. Trimming pared 5 bases from V and 2 bases from J, leaving 3 bases between. The CDR3 consists of 11 residues. The DNA of the CDR3 is TGTGCCAGCAGTGTACAAGAGACCCAGTACTTC. Residues: CASSVQETQYF.

A single count supports this clone. The V call is TRBV7-8, the J call TRBJ1-1, with D possibly TRBD1 on 6 matching bases. In germline, CDR1 is SGHVS, CDR2 FQNEAQ. V was cut by 5 bases and J by 5 bases, with 18 bases left in between. The CDR3 length is 15 residues. CDR3 region: CASSTRTGGRTEAFF. The CDR3 DNA is TGTGCCAGCAGCACCCGGACTGGGGGCAGGACTGAAGCTTTCTTT.

The chain has TRBV11-3 and TRBJ2-3, with D tentatively TRBD2 (5 bases). Deletions cut 5 bases from V and 2 bases from J, with 11 bases between. This CDR3 has 14 amino acids. Germline V CDR1 and CDR2: SGHNT, YENEEA. For the CDR3, the DNA is TGTGCCAGCAGCGTAAGCGGACTCACAGATACGCAGTATTTT. Protein product: CASSVSGLTDTQYF.

The V and J genes are TRBV6-5 and TRBJ2-5, with D perhaps TRBD1 (5 bases). V gave up 2 bases and J gave up 5 bases, with 12 bases separating them. CDR3 size: 14 residues. Germline V CDR1 and CDR2: MNHEY, SVGAGI. The CDR3 sequence: CASSYQGRAETQYF. CDR3 nucleotides: TGTGCCAGCAGTTACCAAGGCAGGGCGGAGACCCAGTACTTC.

The V call is TRBV6-2 or TRBV6-3, the J call TRBJ2-7; weak D call: TRBD1 (5 bases). The V gene lost 2 bases and the J gene lost 0 bases, with 20 bases spanning the gap. CDR1 is MNHEY and CDR2 is SVGEGT in the germline V gene. The CDR3 contains 18 residues. The CDR3 protein is CASSYPFRADISSYEQYF. The CDR3 region has the DNA TGTGCCAGCAGTTACCCCTTCAGGGCGGATATTAGCTCCTACGAGCAGTACTTC.

This clone was counted a few times. The J gene is TRBJ1-2, the V gene TRBV9; no definite D call. Trimming pared 0 bases from V and 3 bases from J, leaving 9 bases between. Germline V gene sequence: CDR1 SGDLS, CDR2 YYNGEE. This CDR3 spans 14 amino acids. The DNA of the CDR3 is TGTGCCAGCAGCGTAGCGACGGGAGACTATGGCTACACCTTC. It specifies CASSVATGDYGYTF.

This chain links TRBV29-1 with TRBJ2-2, with D possibly matching TRBD2 (5 bases). The length of the CDR3 is 12 residues. CDR1 and CDR2 from the germline V gene are SQVTM and ANQGSEA. Trimming left V 6 bases short and J 4 bases short, with 9 bases between. The CDR3 reads CSVGVFTGELFF. The CDR3 DNA reads TGCAGCGTCGGGGTTTTCACCGGGGAGCTGTTTTTT.

The V call is TRBV2, the J call TRBJ2-5, with 9 bases matching TRBD1. V dropped 6 bases and J dropped 0; count of bases not matched to a gene: 11. CDR1 SNHLY and CDR2 FYNNEI come from the germline V gene. CDR3 length: 17 amino acids. The CDR3 here is CASRASTGGGYQETQYF. The CDR3 nucleotides are TGTGCCAGCAGGGCCTCGACAGGGGGAGGGTACCAAGAGACCCAGTACTTC.

The chain joins TRBV6-1 to TRBJ2-7; TRBD1 might be the D (5 bases). Trimming shortened V by 1 base and J by 2 bases, and 9 bases separated the two germline ends. Germline CDR1 reads MNHNS; CDR2 reads SASEGT. This CDR3 comprises 14 residues. The CDR3 DNA sequence: TGTGCCAGCAGTGAAGGTCACAGGACCTACGAGCAGTACTTC. Protein product: CASSEGHRTYEQYF.

This CDR3 reads CASSPRQGSFVMRTDTQYF. As DNA, the CDR3 is TGTGCCAGCTCACCACGTCAGGGGTCCTTCGTTATGCGCACAGATACGCAGTATTTT. The chain recombines TRBV18 with TRBJ2-3; a weak D match, TRBD1 (6 bases). This CDR3 is built from 19 residues. The V gene's germline CDR1 is KGHSH and CDR2 LQKENI. V was trimmed by 1 base and J by 1 base, leaving 21 bases between them.

This chain uses TRBV5-6 with TRBJ2-7; 7 bases map to TRBD1. After removal of 1 base from V and 2 bases from J, the junction contained 3 bases not matched to a gene. The germline gives CDR1 SGHDT, CDR2 YYEEEE. This CDR3 contains 14 residues. CDR3 coding DNA: TGTGCCAGCAGCTTGCTGGGACAGCCCTACGAGCAGTACTTC. The encoded protein is CASSLLGQPYEQYF.

This clone turned up a few times. This chain connects TRBV19 to TRBJ1-3; unclear D gene. Trimming left V 1 base short and J 0 bases short, with 10 bases between. The CDR3 covers 16 residues. The germline gives CDR1 LNHDA, CDR2 SQIVND (reference sequence). The CDR3 loop reads CASSIGRHLSGNTIYF. The CDR3 nucleotides are TGTGCCAGTAGTATAGGGAGGCACCTCTCTGGAAACACCATATATTTT.

The chain employs TRBV3-1 (or the pseudogene TRBV3-2) and TRBJ2-1; no definite D call. CDR3 length equals 15 residues. V was pared by 4 bases and J by 0 bases, with 10 bases between. The germline CDR1 and CDR2 sequences are LGHDT and YNNKEL (reference sequence). This chain's CDR3 is CASSPPENSYNEQFF. DNA for the CDR3: TGTGCCAGCAGCCCCCCCGAAAACTCCTACAATGAGCAGTTCTTC.

This clone was seen only a few times. CDR3 sequence reads: CASRVRHDTGELFF. The CDR3 nucleotides are TGTGCCAGTAGGGTAAGACACGACACCGGGGAGCTGTTTTTT. The J gene is TRBJ2-2, the V gene TRBV19; D not resolved. V lost 6 bases and J lost 3, with 11 bases in between. The CDR3 covers 14 residues. The V gene's germline CDR1 is LNHDA and CDR2 SQIVND (reference sequence).

This clone occurred once. The V and J genes are TRBV5-1 and TRBJ2-1; 13 bases align to TRBD2. The CDR3 runs 16 residues. Germline V gives CDR1 SGHRS, CDR2 YFSETQ. V lost 3 bases to trimming and J lost 0 bases; unmatched junction nucleotides: 0. CDR3 sequence (DNA): TGCGCCAGCAGCTGGACTAGCGGGGGCTCCTACAATGAGCAGTTCTTC. Protein sequence: CASSWTSGGSYNEQFF.

The rearrangement links TRBV4-1 to TRBJ1-1; 8 bases are a match to TRBD1. The CDR3 runs 18 residues. V gave up 1 base and J gave up 0 bases; unmatched junction bases: 10. The germline V gene encodes CDR1 MGHRA and CDR2 YSYEKL. This CDR3 is CASSQGPRQGLMNTEAFF. The CDR3, as DNA: TGCGCCAGCAGCCAAGGCCCCAGACAGGGGCTAATGAACACTGAAGCTTTCTTT.

The CDR3 loop reads CASSPDWNEQFF. In DNA form, the CDR3 reads TGTGCCAGCAGCCCGGACTGGAATGAGCAGTTCTTC. The chain has TRBV7-9 and TRBJ2-1; D perhaps matches TRBD2 (5 bases). V was shortened by 5 bases and J by 7 bases, with 9 bases between the two germline ends. Per germline, CDR1 SEHNR and CDR2 FQNEAQ (reference sequence). CDR3 length: 12 amino acids.

The chain employs TRBV7-9 and TRBJ2-2, with a possible D match to TRBD2 (6 bases). The V gene lost 4 bases and the J gene lost 3 bases, with 15 bases spanning the gap. The CDR3 loop spans 16 amino acids. Per the germline V gene, CDR1 is SEHNR and CDR2 is FQNEAQ (reference sequence). CDR3 residues: CASSSPLAGYTGELFF. The DNA for the CDR3 is TGTGCCAGCAGCTCCCCCTTGGCGGGATACACCGGGGAGCTGTTTTTT.

The chain employs TRBV19 and TRBJ1-5, with D uncertain. Trimming took off 3 bases at V and 2 bases at J, with 11 bases between the two ends. Germline V lookup: CDR1 LNHDA, CDR2 SQIVND (reference sequence). The CDR3 runs to 15 residues. The CDR3 coding sequence is TGTGCCAGTAGTATCTTTGACGAGCGCAATCAGCCCCAGCATTTT. Protein sequence: CASSIFDERNQPQHF.

The genes are TRBV5-1 and TRBJ1-2; D remains ambiguous. V lost 2 bases to trimming and J lost 1 base, with 12 bases between them. CDR3 length: 15 amino acids. Germline values: CDR1 SGHRS, CDR2 YFSETQ. CDR3 protein: CASSLKQYINYGYTF. CDR3 DNA: TGCGCCAGCAGCTTAAAACAGTATATTAACTATGGCTACACCTTC. Complete variable domain (other parts from reference TRBV5-1 and TRBJ1-2): KAGVTQTPRYLIKTRGQQVTLSCSPISGHRSVSWYQQTPGQGLQFLFEYFSETQRNKGNFPGRFSGRQFSNSRSEMNVSTLELGDSALYLCASSLKQYINYGYTFGSGTRLTVV.

The chain has TRBV4-3 and TRBJ2-2; 11 bases line up with TRBD2. The CDR3 covers 16 residues. V shed 2 bases and J 5 bases; nucleotides not matched to a gene: 4. The germline CDR1 and CDR2 sequences are LGHNA and YSLEER. The CDR3 DNA follows: TGCGCCAGCAGCCAATTAGCGGGGGGGCAAACCGGGGAGCTGTTTTTT. Translation: CASSQLAGGQTGELFF.

This rearrangement joins TRBV5-4 to TRBJ2-3; 11 bases agree with TRBD2. V lost 4 bases and J lost 3; bases outside the gene matches: 4. The CDR3 contains 15 residues. Germline CDR1 SGHNT, CDR2 YYREEE (reference sequence). The CDR3 nucleotides read TGTGCCAGCAGCACCCTAGCGGGGGGAACAGATACGCAGTATTTT. Its protein is CASSTLAGGTDTQYF.

A few counts support this clone. The chain couples TRBV14 to TRBJ2-5; D not resolved. The CDR3 is 15 residues long. Per germline, CDR1 SGHDN and CDR2 FVKESK. The germline V and J ends were trimmed by 2 bases and 2 bases, with 12 bases remaining between them. CDR3 region: CASSQRLDFQETQYF. As DNA, the CDR3 is TGTGCCAGCAGCCAACGACTTGACTTTCAAGAGACCCAGTACTTC.